The subject of this entry is one T cell receptor beta chain. Its antigen is not known. CDR1 is LNHDA, CDR2 SQIVND, per germline (reference sequence). The CDR3 is 11 residues long. Trimming took 7 bases from V and 8 from J; bases not matched to a gene: 3. These data come from a study of T cell responses to AZD1222 COVID-19 vaccine. Notes on the study in general: At 160-218 and 743-854, vaccine-associated CD4 TCRs were dominant, and they spanned spike. Baseline testing showed seropositivity in only 6 or 7 AZD1222 recipients.

Method: immunoSEQ multiplex PCR; TCRdb's copy keeps in-frame clones and lacks some. In the table there are roughly 100,000 clones, 91% of which are singletons. The TCR was taken from an adult who received the AZD1222 COVID-19 vaccine. Sequenced here: peripheral blood, sampled 28 days after the second AZD1222 dose. This chain joins TRBV19 and TRBJ1-2, with 8 positions matching TRBD1. CDR3 in amino acids: CASTGGFGYTF. CDR3 bases: TGTGCCAGTACAGGGGGCTTCGGCTACACCTTC.